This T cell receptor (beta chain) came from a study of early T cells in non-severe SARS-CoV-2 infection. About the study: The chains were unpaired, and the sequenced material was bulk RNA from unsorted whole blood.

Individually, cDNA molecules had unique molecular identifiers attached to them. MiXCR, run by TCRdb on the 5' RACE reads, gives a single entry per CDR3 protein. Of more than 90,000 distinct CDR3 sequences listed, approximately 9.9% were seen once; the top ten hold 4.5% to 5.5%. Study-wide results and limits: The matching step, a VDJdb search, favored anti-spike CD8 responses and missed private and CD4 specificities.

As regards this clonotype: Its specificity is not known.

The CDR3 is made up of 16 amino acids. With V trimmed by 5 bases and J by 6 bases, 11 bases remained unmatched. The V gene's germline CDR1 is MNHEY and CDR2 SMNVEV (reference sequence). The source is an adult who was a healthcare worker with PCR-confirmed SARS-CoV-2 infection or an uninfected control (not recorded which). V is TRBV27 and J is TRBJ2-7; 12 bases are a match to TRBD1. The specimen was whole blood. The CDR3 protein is CASSPNSGTGGGEQYF. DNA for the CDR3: TGTGCCAGCAGTCCGAATTCCGGGACAGGGGGCGGCGAGCAGTACTTC.